These 31 T cell receptor beta chains were all obtained from the same sample, sequenced in a study of blood T cell repertoires in COVID-19. Assay: immunoSEQ multiplex PCR; the TCRdb copy retains only in-frame clones and omits some. The sample yields about 72,000 clones, around nine tenths seen once. The sample taken for sequencing was peripheral blood. The receptor set was obtained from a woman aged 55-75 years with acute or convalescent COVID-19.

This chain uses TRBV28 with TRBJ1-2, with 8 bases aligning to TRBD1. The V and J ends lost 5 bases and 1 base, in that order; junction bases with no gene match: 6. CDR3 size: 15 residues. The germline gives CDR1 MDHEN, CDR2 SYDVKM. CDR3 protein: CASSTHGQGNYGYTF. CDR3 in DNA: TGTGCCAGCAGTACTCATGGACAGGGTAACTATGGCTACACCTTC.

The J gene is TRBJ1-2, the V gene TRBV3-1 (or the pseudogene TRBV3-2); weak D call: TRBD1 (6 bases). Deletions cut 4 bases from V and 8 bases from J, with 14 bases between. The CDR3 sequence is 13 residues long. CDR1 is LGHDT and CDR2 is YNNKEL in the germline V gene (reference sequence). DNA for the CDR3: TGTGCCAGCAGCCTTCGACAGGCAGCGGGCTACACCTTC. Translated: CASSLRQAAGYTF.

The chain combines TRBV2 with TRBJ2-7, with a tentative D call TRBD2 (5 bases). The length of the CDR3 is 13 residues. Germline V lookup: CDR1 SNHLY, CDR2 FYNNEI. V shed 6 bases and J shed 0 bases, with 9 bases lying between them. DNA of the CDR3: TGTGCCAGCAGGCTCGGAGGCTCCTACGAGCAGTACTTC. Translating it yields CASRLGGSYEQYF. Complete variable domain (other parts from reference TRBV2 and TRBJ2-7): EPEVTQTPSHQVTQMGQEVILRCVPISNHLYFYWYRQILGQKVEFLVSFYNNEISEKSEIFDDQFSVERPDGSNFTLKIRSTKLEDSAMYFCASRLGGSYEQYFGPGTRLTVT.

The chain couples TRBV6-1 to TRBJ2-3; TRBD2 matches 10 bases. CDR1 MNHNS and CDR2 SASEGT come from the germline V gene. The junction had 10 bases not matched to a gene; V was cut back by 3 bases and J by 1 base. The CDR3 is 18 residues long. Here the CDR3 DNA reads TGTGCCAGCAGTGACCTAGCGGGGGCCTGGGGGGGCACAGATACGCAGTATTTT. Residues: CASSDLAGAWGGTDTQYF.

The V and J genes are TRBV28 and TRBJ1-1; 10 nucleotides align to TRBD1. Per germline, CDR1 MDHEN and CDR2 SYDVKM. Trimming at V came to 7 bases and at J to 0 bases, leaving 8 bases not matched to a gene. This CDR3 region has 16 residues. In DNA, the CDR3 is TGTGCCAGCACCCTGACAGGGGGCTTCTTGAACACTGAAGCTTTCTTT. Translated, it gives CASTLTGGFLNTEAFF.

This sequence joins TRBV10-2 and TRBJ1-6; the match to TRBD1 covers 10 bases. Germline lookup yields CDR1 WSHSY and CDR2 SAAADI. The CDR3 consists of 18 residues. The trim removed 2 bases at V and 4 bases at J, leaving 8 bases unmatched. The CDR3 DNA reads TGCGCCAGCAGTGAGGAAGCCGGGACAGGGGAATATAATTCACCCCTCCACTTT. Protein sequence: CASSEEAGTGEYNSPLHF.

V and J are TRBV3-1 (or the pseudogene TRBV3-2) and TRBJ2-5; the D is unclear. CDR3 length equals 14 residues. Trimming removed 4 bases from V and 5 bases from J, with 14 bases in between. The germline V gene encodes CDR1 LGHDT and CDR2 YNNKEL (reference sequence). The CDR3 spells CASSLSGPGETQYF. CDR3 DNA: TGTGCCAGCAGCCTCAGTGGGCCTGGGGAGACCCAGTACTTC.

The V call is TRBV6-5, the J call TRBJ1-1; 8 bases fit TRBD1. The V segment lost 6 bases and the J segment 14 bases; nucleotides outside the gene matches: 8. Per the germline V gene, CDR1 is MNHEY and CDR2 is SVGAGI. The CDR3 extends over 11 amino acids. CDR3 region: CASRDRAMAFF. In DNA, the CDR3 is TGTGCCAGCAGGGACAGGGCCATGGCCTTCTTT.

The chain couples TRBV7-2 to TRBJ1-3, with a weak D call TRBD1 (6 bases). The V end lost 3 bases, the J end lost 10 bases, and 16 bases lay between the germline ends. Germline CDR1 SGHTA, CDR2 FQGNSA. This CDR3 has 14 residues. The CDR3: CASSLELQGSTIYF. The CDR3, as DNA: TGTGCCAGCAGCTTGGAGTTACAGGGTAGTACCATATATTTT. Variable domain in full (rest from reference TRBV7-2 and TRBJ1-3): GAGVSQSPSNKVTEKGKDVELRCDPISGHTALYWYRQSLGQGLEFLIYFQGNSAPDKSGLPSDRFSAERTGGSVSTLTIQRTQQEDSAVYLCASSLELQGSTIYFGEGSWLTVV.

The CDR3 DNA sequence: TGTGCCAGCAGCGTAGGGGTAGCGGGGGGCCGGAAAGATACGCAGTATTTT. It yields the protein CASSVGVAGGRKDTQYF. V is TRBV9 and J is TRBJ2-3; 10 nucleotides line up with TRBD2. This CDR3 is 17 amino acids long. J was trimmed by 5 bases and V by 0 bases; bases with no gene match: 9. CDR1 is SGDLS, CDR2 YYNGEE, per germline. The complete variable domain, with remaining parts taken from reference TRBV9 and TRBJ2-3, reads DSGVTQTPKHLITATGQRVTLRCSPRSGDLSVYWYQQSLDQGLQFLIQYYNGEERAKGNILERFSAQQFPDLHSELNLSSLELGDSALYFCASSVGVAGGRKDTQYFGPGTRLTVL.

The genes are TRBV12-3 or TRBV12-4 and TRBJ2-5; D unclear. V dropped 3 bases and J dropped 1 base, with 3 bases sitting between them. CDR3 length: 12 residues. In nucleotides, the CDR3 is TGTGCCAGCAGTTTCTCCCAAGAGACCCAGTACTTC. Translating it yields CASSFSQETQYF.

V is TRBV4-2 and J is TRBJ1-6; D call uncertain. The V and J ends lost 0 bases and 10 bases respectively, with 7 bases between them. The germline V gene encodes CDR1 LGHNA and CDR2 YNFKEQ. There are 13 residues in the CDR3. The CDR3 loop reads CASSQDRGSPLHF. The CDR3 coding sequence is TGTGCCAGCAGCCAAGATCGAGGATCACCCCTCCACTTT.

The CDR3 region is CASSELPFNGGGSTDTQYF. DNA of the CDR3: TGTGCCAGCAGTGAACTTCCCTTTAACGGGGGGGGTAGCACAGATACGCAGTATTTT. The chain carries TRBV2 and TRBJ2-3; 8 bases are shared with TRBD2. The germline V gene encodes CDR1 SNHLY and CDR2 FYNNEI. Unmatched junction bases numbered 13, after V lost 2 bases and J lost 0 bases. The CDR3 consists of 19 residues.

The chain recombines TRBV29-1 with TRBJ2-5; 7 nucleotides align to TRBD2. The CDR3 has 14 amino acids. The germline CDR1 and CDR2 sequences are SQVTM and ANQGSEA. V was pared by 4 bases and J by 2 bases, with 7 bases of the junction left unmatched. The DNA for the CDR3 is TGCAGCGTTGGGCGTTCTAGCGGACAAGAGACCCAGTACTTC. This translates into CSVGRSSGQETQYF.

The chain carries TRBV28 and TRBJ1-5; TRBD1 might be the D (5 bases). The CDR3 extends over 14 amino acids. Germline V lookup: CDR1 MDHEN, CDR2 SYDVKM. V lost 3 bases, J lost 4 bases, and 10 bases lay in between. CDR3 DNA: TGTGCCAGCAGTTTCTTGGCAGGGAATCAGCCCCAGCATTTT. It yields the protein CASSFLAGNQPQHF.

This chain links TRBV19 with TRBJ2-7, with TRBD1 identical over 7 bases. The germline CDR1 and CDR2 sequences are LNHDA and SQIVND (reference sequence). This CDR3 contains 15 residues. The ends lost 6 bases at V and 2 bases at J; junction bases unmatched: 10. CDR3 nucleotides: TGTGCCAGTAGCCCGAGCCCGGACAGGACCTACGAGCAGTACTTC. This encodes CASSPSPDRTYEQYF.

The rearrangement links TRBV15 to TRBJ1-5; D remains ambiguous. This CDR3 comprises 14 residues. Germline assignment: CDR1 LNHNV and CDR2 YYDKDF (reference sequence). The germline V and J ends were trimmed by 0 bases and 6 bases, with 9 bases remaining between them. The CDR3 sequence: CATSRDIGGQPQHF. The CDR3 DNA reads as TGTGCCACCAGCAGAGATATCGGTGGTCAGCCCCAGCATTTT.

The chain links TRBV19 to TRBJ1-5, with D hard to call. There are 13 residues in the CDR3. CDR1 is LNHDA, CDR2 SQIVND, per germline (reference sequence). V lost 3 bases, J lost 2 bases, and 5 bases lay in between. DNA of the CDR3: TGTGCCAGTAGTATGGCTGGCAATCAGCCCCAGCATTTT. Amino acid sequence: CASSMAGNQPQHF. The full variable domain, completed using reference TRBV19 and TRBJ1-5, is DGGITQSPKYLFRKEGQNVTLSCEQNLNHDAMYWYRQDPGQGLRLIYYSQIVNDFQKGDIAEGYSVSREKKESFPLTVTSAQKNPTAFYLCASSMAGNQPQHFGDGTRLSIL.

The rearrangement links TRBV7-6 to TRBJ2-3, with 11 nucleotides matching TRBD1. The CDR3 totals 16 residues. CDR1 and CDR2 from the germline V gene are SGHVS and FNYEAQ. Germline trimming cut 5 bases from V and 5 bases from J; bases unmatched to any gene: 9. The CDR3 loop reads CASSQGQGAVIDTQYF. The CDR3 DNA follows: TGTGCCAGCAGCCAAGGACAGGGGGCGGTTATAGATACGCAGTATTTT.

V gene TRBV11-2 combines with J gene TRBJ2-5; 13 bases match TRBD2. The CDR3 runs 16 residues. Germline CDR1 and CDR2: SGHAT and FQNNGV. Germline trimming cut 6 bases from V and 1 base from J; bases unmatched to any gene: 5. The CDR3 here is CASRSLAGGFQETQYF. As DNA, the CDR3 is TGTGCCAGCAGGTCACTAGCGGGGGGGTTCCAAGAGACCCAGTACTTC. Combining the CDR3 with reference TRBV11-2 and TRBJ2-5 gives the whole variable domain EAGVAQSPRYKIIEKRQSVAFWCNPISGHATLYWYQQILGQGPKLLIQFQNNGVVDDSQLPKDRFSAERLKGVDSTLKIQPAKLEDSAVYLCASRSLAGGFQETQYFGPGTRLLVL.

The sample holds a few counts of this clone. The V call is TRBV6-5, the J call TRBJ1-5, with 9 bases that match TRBD1. This CDR3 spans 14 amino acids. Germline V CDR1 and CDR2: MNHEY, SVGAGI. Losses at the gene ends were 6 bases for V and 5 bases for J; bases not matched to a gene: 5. Here the CDR3 DNA reads TGTGCCAGCAGACAATGGACAGGGGATCAGCCCCAGCATTTT. Amino acids: CASRQWTGDQPQHF.

The chain has TRBV12-3 or TRBV12-4 and TRBJ1-5; no firm D call. The CDR3 totals 11 residues. CDR3 nucleotide sequence: TGTGCGGAATGGAGGGTTCAGCCCCAGCATTTT. Translating gives CAEWRVQPQHF.

The sample holds one count of this clone. This chain joins TRBV6-4 and TRBJ1-1; D not resolved. Trimming pared 2 bases from V and 1 base from J, leaving 5 bases between. The germline CDR1 and CDR2 sequences are MRHNA and SNTAGT. The CDR3 spans 13 residues. CDR3 region: CASSDGRNTEAFF. The CDR3 DNA is TGTGCCAGCAGTGACGGCCGGAACACTGAAGCTTTCTTT.

The rearrangement links TRBV9 to TRBJ1-1; D might be TRBD1 (6 bases). V was pared by 3 bases and J by 0 bases, with 9 bases between. From germline, CDR1 is SGDLS and CDR2 YYNGEE. CDR3 length equals 14 residues. The CDR3: CASSATGLNTEAFF. In nucleotides, the CDR3 is TGTGCCAGCAGCGCCACAGGGTTGAACACTGAAGCTTTCTTT.

V usage is TRBV18 and J usage is TRBJ1-3; TRBD1 is a possible D gene (5 bases). This CDR3 region has 16 residues. CDR1 is KGHSH, CDR2 LQKENI, per germline. Trimming stripped 1 base from V and 0 bases from J, with 10 bases between. CDR3 in amino acids: CASSPRVGASGNTIYF. CDR3 coding DNA: TGTGCCAGCTCACCACGTGTAGGGGCCTCTGGAAACACCATATATTTT.

The chain employs TRBV19 and TRBJ1-3; tentative D call: TRBD1 (5 bases). The CDR3 has 15 amino acids. With 5 bases removed from V and 0 bases from J, the gap between germline ends came to 11 bases. Germline V gene data show CDR1 as LNHDA and CDR2 as SQIVND (reference sequence). CDR3 sequence (DNA): TGTGCCAGTAGTGCGACAGTAGACTCTGGAAACACCATATATTTT. Its protein product is CASSATVDSGNTIYF. The full variable domain, in which reference TRBV19 and TRBJ1-3 provide the parts outside the CDR3, is DGGITQSPKYLFRKEGQNVTLSCEQNLNHDAMYWYRQDPGQGLRLIYYSQIVNDFQKGDIAEGYSVSREKKESFPLTVTSAQKNPTAFYLCASSATVDSGNTIYFGEGSWLTVV.

The V gene is TRBV6-5, the J gene TRBJ2-2; possibly TRBD1 for D (6 bases). CDR1 and CDR2 (germline): MNHEY, SVGAGI. The CDR3 has 16 residues. Trimming took off 1 base at V and 3 bases at J, with 12 bases between the two ends. CDR3 DNA: TGTGCCAGCAGTTACTACGGCAGGGGTGACACCGGGGAGCTGTTTTTT. Translating gives CASSYYGRGDTGELFF.

The V call is TRBV6-6, the J call TRBJ2-3; maybe TRBD2 (6 bases). With 2 bases removed from V and 3 bases from J, the gap between germline ends came to 12 bases. The germline V gene has CDR1 MNHNY and CDR2 SVGAGI (reference sequence). This CDR3 region has 15 residues. The CDR3 region is CASSYGRGWTDTQYF. CDR3 DNA: TGTGCCAGCAGTTACGGCCGGGGGTGGACAGATACGCAGTATTTT.

The V gene is TRBV14, the J gene TRBJ1-2; 8 nucleotides agree with TRBD1. CDR1 and CDR2 from the germline V gene are SGHDN and FVKESK. This CDR3 has 14 amino acids. The ends lost 1 base at V and 8 bases at J; junction bases unmatched: 6. The CDR3 protein is CASSQGSDREGYTF. Here the CDR3 DNA reads TGTGCCAGCAGCCAAGGGTCGGACAGGGAAGGCTACACCTTC.

This rearrangement joins TRBV7-9 to TRBJ2-3; 7 bases agree with TRBD1. CDR1 and CDR2 from the germline V gene are SEHNR and FQNEAQ (reference sequence). The CDR3 contains 16 residues. The junction had 12 bases not matched to a gene; V was cut back by 5 bases and J by 4 bases. The CDR3 is CASSGRGLGSADTQYF. In nucleotides, the CDR3 is TGTGCCAGCAGCGGAAGGGGGCTTGGGTCCGCAGATACGCAGTATTTT.

This clone appeared a single time. Written as DNA, the CDR3 is TGCGCCAGCAGCCAAGGGGCAGGCAGAAAAACCGGGGAGCTGTTTTTT. It specifies CASSQGAGRKTGELFF. J is TRBJ2-2 and V is TRBV4-1; D gene ambiguous. The V end lost 1 base, the J end lost 5 bases, and 14 bases lay between the germline ends. In germline, CDR1 is MGHRA, CDR2 YSYEKL. The CDR3 totals 16 residues.